The entry below describes one T cell receptor beta chain. V dropped 5 bases and J dropped 9 bases, with 20 bases sitting between them. CDR1 MDHEN and CDR2 SYDVKM come from the germline V gene. CDR3 size: 16 residues. The record originates from a study of cytomegalovirus exposure and HLA in healthy donors. The PCR was carried out with 60 Vbeta primers and 13 Jbeta primers. The data were produced by immunoSEQ multiplex PCR, yet TCRdb's version contains in-frame clones alone and is incomplete. The table records more than 90,000 clones, roughly two thirds of them present only once. The sequencing sample was made of PBMCs. V usage is TRBV28 and J usage is TRBJ1-6; tentatively, D is TRBD1 (6 bases). The receptor's source is a woman aged 25 to 39 in good health and CMV-seronegative. As DNA, the CDR3 is TGTGCCAGCAGTCTACCGACAGGATTTCTTCGTTCACCCCTCCACTTT. This codes for CASSLPTGFLRSPLHF.